Listed below are T cell receptor beta chains from one sample, sequenced in a study of T cell responses to AZD1222 COVID-19 vaccine. The table came from immunoSEQ multiplex PCR; TCRdb's copy has only in-frame clones and leaves some out. The sample consists of 70,000 to 85,000 clones, about four fifths of them appearing once. Source: peripheral blood, taken 28 days after the second AZD1222 dose. All receptors come from an adult who received the AZD1222 COVID-19 vaccine. The CDR3 runs from the conserved cysteine through the conserved F or W. D genes are given only for firm matches. Clone size is given for some rows only: seen once, a few or many times, or a class if the clone is expanded.

DNA	CDR3	D	V	J	size
TGTGCCAGCAGCGTCCGGGACACCCACTCGAGGCATGGCTACACCTTC	CASSVRDTHSRHGYTF	.	TRBV9	TRBJ1-2	few
TGTGCCATCAGACGTGAGAACGGGCTAGGTGGTGAGCAGTTCTTC	CAIRRENGLGGEQFF	.	TRBV10-3	TRBJ2-1	.
TGTGCCAGCAGCCAAGAACCGCAGGGCCCTCCTCTCCACTTT	CASSQEPQGPPLHF	.	TRBV4-2	TRBJ1-6	.
TGTGCCAGCAGCTCCGGGGACAGAGGGTCTGTTCAGCCCCAGCATTTT	CASSSGDRGSVQPQHF	TRBD1	TRBV7-2	TRBJ1-5	.
TGCGCCAGCAGCCATCCAACCCGGGACAGGAGATCGCATTTT	CASSHPTRDRRSHF	TRBD1	TRBV4-1	TRBJ1-5	medium-sized
TGTGCCAGCTCACCAGTCGGAGGGGGCACTGAAGCTTTCTTT	CASSPVGGGTEAFF	.	TRBV18	TRBJ1-1	few
TGTGCCAGCAGCCAAGAACAGGGGTTTCTTTCACCCCTCCACTTT	CASSQEQGFLSPLHF	TRBD1	TRBV14	TRBJ1-6	.
TGTGCCAGCAGTCCGATGGGGGGGGCTAATGAAAAACTGTTTTTT	CASSPMGGANEKLFF	.	TRBV7-6	TRBJ1-4	.
TGTGCCAGTAGTATTCCCGGCATCCCGGGGGAGCTGTTTTTT	CASSIPGIPGELFF	.	TRBV19	TRBJ2-2	.
TGTGCCATCAGTGCCCAAGATGGCGAGCAGTACTTC	CAISAQDGEQYF	.	TRBV10-3	TRBJ2-7	.
TGTGCCAGCAGTTTTAGGAGACAGACCCATAAGTACTCCTACGCCGGAAACACCATATATTTT	CASSFRRQTHKYSYAGNTIYF	.	TRBV28	TRBJ1-3	.
TGTGCCAGCAGTTTATGGGGTCAGGGACAGGGATGGTACTTC	CASSLWGQGQGWYF	TRBD1	TRBV28	TRBJ2-7	.
TGCGCCAGCAGCCCCCTGGCAGGGCGAGGAGAGACCCAGTACTTC	CASSPLAGRGETQYF	.	TRBV5-1	TRBJ2-5	.
TGTGCCAGCAGCCAAAAACGGGCCAGGCAGCGAGCTTTCTTT	CASSQKRARQRAFF	.	TRBV3-1/TRBV3-2	TRBJ1-1	.
TGTGCCAGCTCACCAACCCGGTCCCGAACTAGCACAGATACGCAGTATTTT	CASSPTRSRTSTDTQYF	.	TRBV18	TRBJ2-3	few
TGTGCCAGCAGCGTAGGGGGGAGCACAGATACGCAGTATTTT	CASSVGGSTDTQYF	.	TRBV9	TRBJ2-3	.
TGTGCCAGCAGCTTGGGAGTCTGGCAGGGGGCTGGAGAGACCCAGTACTTC	CASSLGVWQGAGETQYF	TRBD1	TRBV5-8	TRBJ2-5	.